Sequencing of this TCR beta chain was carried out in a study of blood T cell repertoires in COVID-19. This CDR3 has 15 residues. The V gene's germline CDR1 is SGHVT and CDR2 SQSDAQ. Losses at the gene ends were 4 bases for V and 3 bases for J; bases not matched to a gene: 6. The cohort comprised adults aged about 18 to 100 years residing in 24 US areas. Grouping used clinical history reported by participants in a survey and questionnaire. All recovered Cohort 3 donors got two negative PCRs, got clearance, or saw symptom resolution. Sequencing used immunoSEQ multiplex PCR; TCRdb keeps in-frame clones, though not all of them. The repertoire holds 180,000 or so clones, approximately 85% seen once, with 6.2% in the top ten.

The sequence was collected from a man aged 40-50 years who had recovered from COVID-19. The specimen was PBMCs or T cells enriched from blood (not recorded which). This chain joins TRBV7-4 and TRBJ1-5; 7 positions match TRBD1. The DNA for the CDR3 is TGTGCCAGCAGCTACGGACAGGCCAACAATCAGCCCCAGCATTTT. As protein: CASSYGQANNQPQHF.